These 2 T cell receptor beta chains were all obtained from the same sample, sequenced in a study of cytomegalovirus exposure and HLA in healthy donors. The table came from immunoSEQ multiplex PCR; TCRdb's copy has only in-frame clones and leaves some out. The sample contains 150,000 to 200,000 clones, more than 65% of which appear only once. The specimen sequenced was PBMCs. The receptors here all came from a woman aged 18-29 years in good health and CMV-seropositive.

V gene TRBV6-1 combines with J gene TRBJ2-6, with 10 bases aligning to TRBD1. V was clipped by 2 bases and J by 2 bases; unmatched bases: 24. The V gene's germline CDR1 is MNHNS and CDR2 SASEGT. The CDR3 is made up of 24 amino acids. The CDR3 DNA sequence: TGTGCCAGCAGTGAAAGGAGGGTTGTCCTCAGTGAGGGACAGGGGATGACTGGGGCCAACGTCCTGACTTTC. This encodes CASSERRVVLSEGQGMTGANVLTF.

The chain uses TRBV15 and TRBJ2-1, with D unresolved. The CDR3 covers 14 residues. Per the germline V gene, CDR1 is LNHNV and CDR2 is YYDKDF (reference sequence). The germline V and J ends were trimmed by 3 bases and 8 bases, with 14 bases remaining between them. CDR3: CATSSSPGEDEQFF. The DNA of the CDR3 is TGTGCCACCAGCAGCTCTCCTGGAGAGGATGAGCAGTTCTTC.